The 23 T cell receptor beta chains listed next were all sequenced from one sample in a study of blood T cell repertoires in COVID-19 (dated by TCRdb to 2020 to 2021). Library prep was done by the immunoSEQ multiplex PCR assay. TCRdb provides this immuneACCESS table in a form limited to in-frame rearrangements. Some clones are lacking; in checked studies, under half of them reflect an unresolved V gene, and why the rest are absent is not known. The sample yields 150,000 or so clones; about 90% were counted once. Around 7% of the sample is in the top ten clones. The sequencing sample was made of PBMCs or T cells enriched from blood (not recorded which). These receptors were obtained from a woman in her forties or fifties who had recovered from COVID-19.

The V and J genes are TRBV12-5 and TRBJ1-1; perhaps TRBD1 as D (6 bases). V shed 3 bases and J shed 5 bases, with 10 bases lying between them. CDR3 length: 13 amino acids. Germline values: CDR1 LGHNT, CDR2 FRNRAP. CDR3 sequence reads: CASGLGGWTEAFF. The CDR3 DNA reads as TGTGCTAGTGGTTTAGGGGGTTGGACTGAAGCTTTCTTT.

The table lists this clone with many counts. This chain connects TRBV6-2 or TRBV6-3 to TRBJ2-3; 8 nucleotides match TRBD2. This CDR3 has 16 amino acids. The V gene end was trimmed by 0 bases and the J gene end by 1 base; junction bases not matched to a gene: 3. Germline CDR1 is MNHEY and CDR2 is SVGEGT. CDR3 residues: CASSYSLGRGTDTQYF. The CDR3 DNA sequence: TGTGCCAGCAGTTACTCCCTCGGGAGGGGCACAGATACGCAGTATTTT.

The CDR3 coding sequence is TGTGCCAGCAGCTATTCCTCATGGGACAGGGGCGGGAGTAGCAATCAGCCCCAGCATTTT. Amino acid sequence: CASSYSSWDRGGSSNQPQHF. This chain connects TRBV5-5 to TRBJ1-5, with 10 bases identical to TRBD1. In germline, CDR1 is SGHKS, CDR2 YYEKEE (reference sequence). V was pared by 3 bases and J by 0 bases, with 15 bases of the junction left unmatched. The CDR3 totals 20 residues.

V and J are TRBV24-1 and TRBJ1-2; no firm D call. This CDR3 spans 14 amino acids. CDR1 is KGHDR and CDR2 is SFDVKD in the germline V gene. Trimming removed 3 bases from V and 8 bases from J, with 15 bases in between. CDR3 sequence reads: CATSDPGNARGYTF. For the CDR3, the DNA is TGTGCCACCAGTGATCCCGGGAACGCTAGGGGCTACACCTTC.

This rearrangement joins TRBV27 to TRBJ1-1, with 11 bases aligning to TRBD1. This CDR3 comprises 18 residues. Trimming at V came to 4 bases and at J to 0 bases, leaving 10 bases not matched to a gene. The germline V gene encodes CDR1 MNHEY and CDR2 SMNVEV (reference sequence). In DNA form, the CDR3 reads TGTGCCAGCAGTTCCCGGGACAGGGGGTTGGTTGTGAACACTGAAGCTTTCTTT. This codes for CASSSRDRGLVVNTEAFF.

V usage is TRBV5-4 and J usage is TRBJ2-4; a weak D match, TRBD1 (6 bases). V lost 4 bases and J lost 1, with 12 bases in between. In germline, CDR1 is SGHNT, CDR2 YYREEE (reference sequence). The CDR3 is made up of 15 amino acids. The CDR3 DNA reads as TGTGCCAGCAGCGCAGTCCAGGGGGCCAAAAACATTCAGTACTTC. It translates to CASSAVQGAKNIQYF.

The V and J genes are TRBV7-2 and TRBJ2-7; D not resolved. CDR1 SGHTA and CDR2 FQGNSA come from the germline V gene. The V and J ends lost 5 bases and 0 bases respectively, with 17 bases between them. The CDR3 is 16 residues long. The CDR3 DNA reads as TGTGCCAGCAGCCCCCCCCGGGTCGGTGCCTCCTACGAGCAGTACTTC. The encoded protein is CASSPPRVGASYEQYF.

This chain uses TRBV7-6 with TRBJ2-2; 13 nucleotides match TRBD2. Trimming at V came to 5 bases and at J to 6 bases, leaving 3 bases not matched to a gene. Germline CDR1 SGHVS, CDR2 FNYEAQ. This CDR3 is 15 amino acids long. The CDR3 region has the DNA TGTGCCAGCAGCGGGGGACTAGCGGGACCCGGGGAGCTGTTTTTT. Its translation is CASSGGLAGPGELFF. Looking up the rest from reference TRBV7-6 and TRBJ2-2 gives the full variable domain: GAGVSQSPRYKVTKRGQDVALRCDPISGHVSLYWYRQALGQGPEFLTYFNYEAQQDKSGLPNDRFSAERPEGSISTLTIQRTEQRDSAMYRCASSGGLAGPGELFFGEGSRLTVL.

The chain is built from TRBV6-1 and TRBJ1-2, with D tentatively TRBD1 (5 bases). This CDR3 comprises 15 residues. Looked up from germline, CDR1 is MNHNS and CDR2 is SASEGT. Between the trimmed V and J ends, which lost 3 bases and 3 bases, there was a span of 14 bases. DNA of the CDR3: TGTGCCAGCAGTGAGGAGGGGCAGGGATACTATGGCTACACCTTC. It is translated as CASSEEGQGYYGYTF.

The rearrangement joins TRBV24-1 to TRBJ1-5; unclear D gene. V lost 3 bases and J lost 1, with 6 bases in between. Germline CDR1 KGHDR, CDR2 SFDVKD. This CDR3 contains 14 residues. In nucleotides, the CDR3 is TGTGCCACCAGTGATAGGCGGAGCAATCAGCCCCAGCATTTT. As protein: CATSDRRSNQPQHF.

V and J are TRBV13 and TRBJ1-1, with D unresolved. The V gene lost 1 base and the J gene lost 1 base, with 4 bases spanning the gap. CDR3 length equals 13 residues. Germline V lookup: CDR1 PRHDT, CDR2 FYEKMQ (reference sequence). CDR3 sequence: CASSLVRNTEAFF. CDR3 DNA: TGTGCCAGCAGCTTAGTGAGGAACACTGAAGCTTTCTTT.

The chain couples TRBV7-8 to TRBJ2-7; the match to TRBD1 covers 9 bases. CDR1 SGHVS and CDR2 FQNEAQ come from the germline V gene. The ends lost 1 base at V and 6 bases at J; junction bases unmatched: 10. The CDR3 has 16 amino acids. CDR3 DNA: TGTGCCAGCAGCTTAGGGGCCGGGACAGGGCGGGGCGAGCAGTACTTC. Its translation is CASSLGAGTGRGEQYF.

This chain links TRBV6-5 with TRBJ2-1, with 11 positions matching TRBD1. Germline loops: CDR1 MNHEY, CDR2 SVGAGI. CDR3 length: 14 residues. The V gene end was trimmed by 7 bases and the J gene end by 6 bases; junction bases not matched to a gene: 5. DNA of the CDR3: TGTGCCAGCAAAAGGACAGGGGGCTTCAATGAGCAGTTCTTC. This sequence encodes CASKRTGGFNEQFF.

This chain connects TRBV21-1 to TRBJ2-3; the tabulated D call, TRBD2, remains unverified against the DNA. TRBV21-1 is described as a pseudogene. The CDR3 has 18 amino acids. CDR3: CASSKVDPTSGRTDTQYF. The CDR3 nucleotides are TGTGCCAGCAGCAAAGTTGACCCGACTAGCGGGAGGACAGATACGCAGTATTTT.

This chain uses TRBV12-3 or TRBV12-4 with TRBJ2-1; TRBD2 matches at 7 bases. The CDR3 has 12 residues. J gave up 9 bases and V 6 bases, and 5 bases lay outside the gene matches. CDR3 nucleotides: TGTGCCAGCAGCCGAACTAGCGTTGAGCAGTTCTTC. Its translation: CASSRTSVEQFF.

This chain connects TRBV5-4 to TRBJ1-2, with TRBD1 as a possible D gene (6 bases). Germline loops: CDR1 SGHNT, CDR2 YYREEE (reference sequence). The length of the CDR3 is 14 residues. Trimming took off 2 bases at V and 4 bases at J, with 12 bases between the two ends. The CDR3 region has the DNA TGTGCCAGCAGCTTCTCGGACAGCCCCTATGGCTACACCTTC. Its protein is CASSFSDSPYGYTF.

A few counts support this clone. CDR3 loop: CASSGQGANNEKLFF. The CDR3 nucleotides are TGTGCCAGCAGTGGACAGGGGGCGAATAATGAAAAACTGTTTTTT. This chain joins TRBV2 and TRBJ1-4; 10 bases fit TRBD1. Losses at the gene ends were 4 bases for V and 4 bases for J; bases not matched to a gene: 3. Per germline, CDR1 SNHLY and CDR2 FYNNEI. The CDR3 length is 15 residues.

V usage is TRBV7-9 and J usage is TRBJ1-1; a possible D gene is TRBD1 (6 bases). The CDR3 covers 16 residues. Germline V lookup: CDR1 SEHNR, CDR2 FQNEAQ (reference sequence). The V gene lost 4 bases and the J gene lost 0 bases, with 15 bases spanning the gap. The CDR3 DNA sequence: TGTGCCAGCAGCTCAGGGGCCTCGATCATGAACACTGAAGCTTTCTTT. Residues: CASSSGASIMNTEAFF.

The chain has TRBV9 and TRBJ1-1, with 8 positions matching TRBD1. V was pared by 2 bases and J by 5 bases, with 5 bases of the junction left unmatched. Germline V gene lookup returns CDR1 SGDLS and CDR2 YYNGEE. CDR3 length equals 14 residues. CDR3 amino acids: CASSVTGERTEAFF. The CDR3 region has the DNA TGTGCCAGCAGCGTGACAGGGGAGCGAACTGAAGCTTTCTTT.

The gene calls are TRBV5-6 and TRBJ1-5; 7 bases agree with TRBD1. This CDR3 has 16 amino acids. Germline CDR1 SGHDT, CDR2 YYEEEE. V trimming: 6 bases; J trimming: 0 bases; junction bases outside the gene matches: 9. The CDR3, as DNA: TGTGCCAGCACCACGACTGGGACAGCTAGCAATCAGCCCCAGCATTTT. It yields the protein CASTTTGTASNQPQHF.

This chain connects TRBV10-3 to TRBJ2-7; TRBD2 aligns across 9 bases. CDR1 ENHRY and CDR2 SYGVKD come from the germline V gene. This CDR3 has 16 amino acids. Losses at the gene ends were 3 bases for V and 5 bases for J; bases not matched to a gene: 11. CDR3 DNA: TGTGCCATCAGTGATCGCGGGAGGGCCCGTTCGGACGAGCAGTACTTC. This encodes CAISDRGRARSDEQYF.

This chain connects TRBV5-1 to TRBJ1-5, with D perhaps TRBD1 (5 bases). From germline, CDR1 is SGHRS and CDR2 YFSETQ. V lost 2 bases, J lost 7 bases, and 16 bases lay in between. The CDR3 has 15 amino acids. CDR3: CASSLDTGEGQPQHF. The CDR3 DNA is TGCGCCAGCAGCTTAGATACGGGGGAAGGACAGCCCCAGCATTTT.

The V and J genes are TRBV11-3 and TRBJ2-1; 8 bases are a match to TRBD2. Per the germline V gene, CDR1 is SGHNT and CDR2 is YENEEA. The ends lost 5 bases at V and 0 bases at J; junction bases unmatched: 6. This CDR3 spans 16 amino acids. This CDR3 reads CASSPAGTSSYNEQFF. For the CDR3, the DNA is TGTGCCAGCAGCCCCGCCGGGACTAGCTCCTACAATGAGCAGTTCTTC.